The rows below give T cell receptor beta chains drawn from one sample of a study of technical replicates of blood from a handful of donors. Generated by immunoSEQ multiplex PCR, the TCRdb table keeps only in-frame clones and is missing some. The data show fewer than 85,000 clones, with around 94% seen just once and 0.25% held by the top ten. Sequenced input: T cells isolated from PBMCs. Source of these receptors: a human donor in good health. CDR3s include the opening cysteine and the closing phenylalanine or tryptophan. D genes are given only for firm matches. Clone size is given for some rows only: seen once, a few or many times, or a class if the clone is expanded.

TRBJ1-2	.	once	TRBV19	CASSIGDYYGYTF	TGTGCCAGTAGTATAGGAGATTACTATGGCTACACCTTC
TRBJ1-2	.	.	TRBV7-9	CASSLNWQGNYGYTF	TGTGCCAGCAGCTTAAATTGGCAGGGGAACTATGGCTACACCTTC
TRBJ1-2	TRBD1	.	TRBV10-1	CASSDGQGSGGYTF	TGCGCCAGCAGTGATGGACAGGGAAGTGGTGGCTACACCTTC
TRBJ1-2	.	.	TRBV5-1	CASSWGGVGGYTF	TGCGCCAGCAGCTGGGGGGGTGTCGGCGGCTACACCTTC
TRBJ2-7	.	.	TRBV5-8	CASSLRYEQYF	TGTGCCAGCAGCCTCAGGTACGAGCAGTACTTC
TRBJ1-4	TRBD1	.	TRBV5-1	CASSSAGTGGEKLFF	TGCGCCAGCAGCTCGGCCGGGACAGGAGGTGAAAAACTGTTTTTT
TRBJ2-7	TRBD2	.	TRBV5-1	CASLTSGGTYEQYF	TGCGCCAGCCTTACTAGCGGGGGGACCTACGAGCAGTACTTC
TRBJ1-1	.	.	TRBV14	CASSQEFAGEAFF	TGTGCCAGCAGCCAAGAGTTCGCGGGTGAAGCTTTCTTT
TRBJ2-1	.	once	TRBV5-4	CASSLGGDSSYNEQFF	TGTGCCAGCAGCTTGGGGGGGGACTCCTCCTACAATGAGCAGTTCTTC
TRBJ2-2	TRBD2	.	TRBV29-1	CSAVMREHTGELFF	TGCAGCGCCGTAATGCGGGAGCACACCGGGGAGCTGTTTTTT
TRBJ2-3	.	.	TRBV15	CATSRDRSGPSTDTQYF	TGTGCCACCAGCAGAGATAGGAGCGGGCCTAGCACAGATACGCAGTATTTT
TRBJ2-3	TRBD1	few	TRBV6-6	CASSPGQEVDTQYF	TGTGCCAGCAGCCCGGGACAGGAGGTGGATACGCAGTATTTT
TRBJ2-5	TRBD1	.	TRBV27	CASSLSPGGGLETQYF	TGTGCCAGCAGTTTATCCCCAGGGGGCGGGTTAGAGACCCAGTACTTC
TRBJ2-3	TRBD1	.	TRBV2	CASSDRQGARTDTQYF	TGTGCCAGCAGTGATAGGCAGGGGGCCCGCACAGATACGCAGTATTTT
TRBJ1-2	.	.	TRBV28	CASTRQIRKKFYGYTF	TGTGCCAGCACCCGACAGATCCGCAAAAAATTCTATGGCTACACCTTC
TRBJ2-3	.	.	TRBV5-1	CASSPSTSTDTQYF	TGCGCCAGCAGCCCCTCGACTAGCACAGATACGCAGTATTTT
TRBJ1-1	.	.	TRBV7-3	CASSPRQASEAFF	TGTGCCAGCAGCCCACGACAGGCCTCTGAAGCTTTCTTT
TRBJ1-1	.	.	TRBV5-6	CASSLALRGLSYMNTEAFF	TGTGCCAGCAGCTTGGCACTCCGGGGGTTAAGTTATATGAACACTGAAGCTTTCTTT
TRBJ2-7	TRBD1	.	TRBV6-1	CASSEWTGGYEQYF	TGTGCCAGCAGTGAGTGGACAGGGGGCTACGAGCAGTACTTC
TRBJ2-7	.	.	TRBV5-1	CASSLGGSRASYEQYF	TGCGCCAGCAGCTTAGGAGGGAGCCGGGCAAGCTACGAGCAGTACTTC
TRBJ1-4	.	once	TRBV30	CAWTLGQTTEKLFF	TGTGCCTGGACCCTAGGACAGACGACCGAAAAACTGTTTTTT
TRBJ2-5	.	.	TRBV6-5	CASSSRGHPRTQYF	TGTGCCAGCAGTTCGCGAGGTCATCCGCGGACCCAGTACTTC
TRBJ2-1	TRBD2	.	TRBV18	CASSAGTSGNNEQFF	TGTGCCAGCTCAGCCGGGACTAGCGGGAATAATGAGCAGTTCTTC
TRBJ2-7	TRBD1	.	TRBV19	CASSSRDRVGEQYF	TGTGCCAGTAGTTCCCGGGACAGGGTCGGCGAGCAGTACTTC
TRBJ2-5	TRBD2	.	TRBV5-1	CASSLGPSLTSGGETQYF	TGCGCCAGCAGCTTGGGACCCTCACTTACTAGCGGGGGAGAGACCCAGTACTTC
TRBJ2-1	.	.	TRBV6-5	CASSYQGGSYNEQFF	TGTGCCAGCAGTTACCAGGGAGGCTCCTACAATGAGCAGTTCTTC
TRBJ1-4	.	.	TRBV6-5	CASSYSPRRNEKLFF	TGTGCCAGCAGTTACTCGCCCCGGAGGAATGAAAAACTGTTTTTT
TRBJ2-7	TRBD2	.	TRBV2	CASSLGAGGLNEQYF	TGTGCCAGCAGTCTCGGAGCGGGGGGCCTTAACGAGCAGTACTTC
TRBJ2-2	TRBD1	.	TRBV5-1	CASSFGQGSTGELFF	TGCGCCAGCAGCTTTGGACAGGGGTCAACCGGGGAGCTGTTTTTT
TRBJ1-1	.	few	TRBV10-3	CAILGSTDTEAFF	TGTGCCATCCTCGGTTCCACGGACACTGAAGCTTTCTTT
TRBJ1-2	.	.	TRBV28	CASSSSGAPNYGYTF	TGTGCCAGCAGTTCCTCGGGAGCCCCTAACTATGGCTACACCTTC